What follows are 17 T cell receptor beta chains derived from one specimen sequenced in a study of shared clonotypes between healthy human individuals. Libraries were prepared by immunoSEQ multiplex PCR; TCRdb keeps only in-frame clonotypes and omits some of them. The data hold roughly 500,000 clones, with about three quarters observed a single time. Sequencing used PBMCs. These receptors were collected from a woman aged 40 to 50 in good health. Some clones in this sample may be carry-over from other donors' samples.

This rearrangement joins TRBV21-1 to TRBJ1-2. TRBV21-1 is annotated as a pseudogene. The CDR3 has 18 residues. CDR3 in DNA: TGTGCCAGCAGCAAAAGATGGGGGATGACCTTAGGGGCTTATGGCTACACCTTC. Translation gives CASSKRWGMTLGAYGYTF.

The chain recombines TRBV7-3 with TRBJ2-3; D is ambiguous. Germline V gene sequence: CDR1 SGHTA, CDR2 FQGTGA. This CDR3 contains 16 residues. The V gene lost 0 bases and the J gene lost 1 base, with 11 bases spanning the gap. Here the CDR3 DNA reads TGTGCCAGCAGCTTAACGCGAGACAAAGGCACAGATACGCAGTATTTT. Protein sequence: CASSLTRDKGTDTQYF.

As concerns this clone: At one end, the junction sequence differs from germline, possibly due to a read error. The gene calls are TRBV7-6 and TRBJ2-7; no clear D gene. Per germline, CDR1 SGHVS and CDR2 FNYEAQ. The CDR3 sequence is 12 residues long. The CDR3 DNA reads as TGTGCCAGCAGCTCCGGTTCCTACGGGCAGTACTTC. Protein product: CASSSGSYGQYF.

The chain joins TRBV15 to TRBJ1-3; D uncertain. CDR1 and CDR2 from the germline V gene are LNHNV and YYDKDF (reference sequence). This CDR3 region has 14 residues. Between the trimmed V and J ends, which lost 0 bases and 2 bases, there was a span of 5 bases. The CDR3 region is CATSRDITGNTIYF. CDR3 DNA: TGTGCCACCAGCAGAGATATTACTGGAAACACCATATATTTT.

CDR3 amino acids: CASSIKSGDEQYF. In nucleotides, the CDR3 is TGTGCCAGTAGTATTAAGTCAGGGGACGAGCAGTACTTC. The chain employs TRBV19 and TRBJ2-7, with a weak D call TRBD1 (6 bases). CDR1 and CDR2 from the germline V gene are LNHDA and SQIVND (reference sequence). V shed 3 bases and J shed 5 bases, with 11 bases lying between them. The CDR3 consists of 13 residues.

This clone was counted between two and nine times. The V and J genes are TRBV28 and TRBJ2-5, with D possibly matching TRBD2 (6 bases). Trimming left V 4 bases short and J 5 bases short, with 17 bases between. The CDR3 loop spans 15 amino acids. Germline V CDR1 and CDR2: MDHEN, SYDVKM. In DNA form, the CDR3 reads TGTGCCAGCAGTTCGCCCTCCCGGGGGTCGGAGACCCAGTACTTC. Protein: CASSSPSRGSETQYF.

The chain uses TRBV6-5 and TRBJ2-1; 13 bases are shared with TRBD2. This CDR3 spans 16 amino acids. With V trimmed by 2 bases and J by 8 bases, 6 bases remained unmatched. The germline V gene has CDR1 MNHEY and CDR2 SVGAGI. CDR3 coding DNA: TGTGCCAGCAGTTACGTAGGGACTAGCGGGAATGATGAGCAGTTCTTC. Encoded protein: CASSYVGTSGNDEQFF.

The gene calls are TRBV6-5 and TRBJ2-1; D unresolved. CDR1 MNHEY and CDR2 SVGAGI come from the germline V gene. V was shortened by 0 bases and J by 12 bases, with 12 bases between the two germline ends. The CDR3 has 13 amino acids. The DNA for the CDR3 is TGTGCCAGCAGTTACTCGGCAGGACCGGGGCAGTTCTTC. Amino acids: CASSYSAGPGQFF.

The chain combines TRBV5-1 with TRBJ2-5, with TRBD2 matching 9 bases. With the DNA end fitting TRBJ2-7 better, the J assignment may be wrong. Germline V gene sequence: CDR1 SGHRS, CDR2 YFSETQ. CDR3 length: 18 amino acids. This CDR3 reads CASSLVGGAGGSSYEQYF. DNA for the CDR3: TGCGCCAGCAGCTTGGTAGGCGGCGCGGGAGGGAGCTCCTACGAGCAGTACTTC.

This clone has a handful of counts. The rearrangement uses TRBV4-2 and TRBJ2-2; TRBD2 matches at 8 bases. Trimming at V came to 3 bases and at J to 5 bases, leaving 5 bases not matched to a gene. Germline V gene data show CDR1 as LGHNA and CDR2 as YNFKEQ. This CDR3 has 15 residues. CDR3 region: CASSQLAGETGELFF. Here the CDR3 DNA reads TGTGCCAGCAGCCAGCTAGCGGGTGAGACCGGGGAGCTGTTTTTT.

The rearrangement joins TRBV19 to TRBJ2-7; the D gene is possibly TRBD1 (6 bases). The CDR3 consists of 13 residues. Per germline, CDR1 LNHDA and CDR2 SQIVND (reference sequence). Deletions cut 5 bases from V and 3 bases from J, with 11 bases between. CDR3 sequence reads: CASSVGQNYEQYF. As DNA, the CDR3 is TGTGCCAGTAGTGTCGGACAGAACTACGAGCAGTACTTC.

This chain links TRBV11-2 with TRBJ2-1; D unresolved. The V and J ends lost 2 bases and 0 bases respectively, with 8 bases between them. CDR1 is SGHAT, CDR2 FQNNGV, per germline. There are 15 residues in the CDR3. CDR3 region: CASSLNTGSYNEQFF. CDR3 sequence (DNA): TGTGCCAGCAGCTTAAATACGGGCTCCTACAATGAGCAGTTCTTC.

The rearrangement joins TRBV14 to TRBJ1-1; D may be TRBD1 (5 bases). Germline CDR1 SGHDN, CDR2 FVKESK. The CDR3 has 18 residues. V lost 4 bases to trimming and J lost 3 bases, with 24 bases between them. CDR3 bases: TGTGCCAGCAGCCTTCTAAGTCGACAGTTTGTTGGGGACACTGAAGCTTTCTTT. It is translated as CASSLLSRQFVGDTEAFF.

As for this clone: One end of the junction is discordant with germline, which a read error may explain. This CDR3 is also generated by other DNA sequences in the sample. This chain connects TRBV30 to TRBJ2-5; 10 bases align to TRBD2. The CDR3 spans 16 residues. Looked up from germline, CDR1 is GTSNPN and CDR2 is SVGIG (reference sequence). Here the CDR3 reads CAWSGGAGGPGETQYF. Here the CDR3 DNA reads TGCGCCTGGAGTGGAGGAGCGGGAGGGCCCGGAGAGACCCAGTACTTC.

The genes are TRBV7-9 and TRBJ2-5; 9 nucleotides agree with TRBD1. V shed 3 bases, J shed 2 bases, and the junction held 4 bases outside the gene matches. The CDR3 length is 15 residues. Germline V gene lookup returns CDR1 SEHNR and CDR2 FQNEAQ (reference sequence). The CDR3 nucleotides are TGTGCCAGCAGCTTGGGACAGGGTCTACAAGAGACCCAGTACTTC. Translated: CASSLGQGLQETQYF.

The chain has TRBV5-1 and TRBJ1-4; weak D call: TRBD1 (6 bases). With 5 bases removed from V and 0 bases from J, the gap between germline ends came to 11 bases. CDR1 is SGHRS, CDR2 YFSETQ, per germline. The CDR3 extends over 15 amino acids. This CDR3 is CASSAGVATNEKLFF. In nucleotides, the CDR3 is TGCGCCAGCAGTGCAGGGGTGGCAACTAATGAAAAACTGTTTTTT. The full variable domain, with the rest looked up from reference TRBV5-1 and TRBJ1-4, is KAGVTQTPRYLIKTRGQQVTLSCSPISGHRSVSWYQQTPGQGLQFLFEYFSETQRNKGNFPGRFSGRQFSNSRSEMNVSTLELGDSALYLCASSAGVATNEKLFFGSGTQLSVL.

The CDR3 DNA follows: TGTGCCAGCAAAACAACCGGGGATTGGGAGACCCAGTACTTC. It is translated as CASKTTGDWETQYF. The V call is TRBV2, the J call TRBJ2-5; tentatively, D is TRBD2 (5 bases). The CDR3 contains 14 residues. Trimming removed 7 bases at V and 5 bases at J, with 17 bases between. The germline V gene has CDR1 SNHLY and CDR2 FYNNEI.